The 6 T cell receptor beta chains presented below share a single source sample, sequenced in a study of response to subunit inactivated influenza vaccine. TCRdb re-called the RT-PCR reads with MiXCR, one entry per CDR3 protein. The table includes hundreds of thousands of distinct CDR3 sequences, 10% to 15% detected once. Sequencing was performed on PBMCs from blood, taken on the day of vaccination. These receptors were taken from a man aged 50-59 years who received an inactivated influenza vaccine.

This clonotype was seen a few times. The CDR3 sequence: CASSSATGADTQYF. CDR3 coding DNA: TGTGCCAGCAGCTCCGCTACTGGCGCGGATACGCAGTATTTT. The rearrangement uses TRBV7-2 and TRBJ2-3; D unclear. CDR3 length: 14 residues. The germline V and J ends were trimmed by 4 bases and 6 bases, with 14 bases remaining between them. Germline CDR1 and CDR2: SGHTA and FQGNSA.

In its sample, this clonotype was seen many times. V usage is TRBV7-9 and J usage is TRBJ2-2; D uncertain. V lost 4 bases, J lost 3 bases, and 6 bases lay in between. CDR3 length equals 13 residues. Looked up from germline, CDR1 is SEHNR and CDR2 is FQNEAQ (reference sequence). CDR3 in amino acids: CASSSEHTGELFF. Here the CDR3 DNA reads TGTGCCAGCAGCTCGGAGCACACCGGGGAGCTGTTTTTT.

This clonotype was observed at least ten times. This chain uses TRBV7-9 with TRBJ2-2; D not resolved. The V gene lost 7 bases and the J gene lost 6 bases, with 15 bases spanning the gap. The CDR3 totals 14 residues. Looked up from germline, CDR1 is SEHNR and CDR2 is FQNEAQ (reference sequence). The CDR3 loop reads CASNLGVSSGELFF. The DNA of the CDR3 is TGTGCCAGCAACCTCGGCGTCTCGTCCGGGGAGCTGTTTTTT.

This clonotype was counted between two and nine times. The genes are TRBV28 and TRBJ2-1; the match to TRBD1 covers 12 bases. The CDR3 loop spans 17 amino acids. Germline V gives CDR1 MDHEN, CDR2 SYDVKM. With 5 bases clipped from V and 9 bases from J, the junction kept 14 bases outside the gene matches. CDR3 nucleotides: TGTGCCAGCAGTCGTGAACCGGGACAGGGGGCATCATTTGAGCAGTTCTTC. Amino acid sequence: CASSREPGQGASFEQFF.

The rearrangement links TRBV5-1 to TRBJ2-7, with a weak D call TRBD2 (5 bases). This CDR3 comprises 16 residues. The V gene's germline CDR1 is SGHRS and CDR2 YFSETQ. Trimming pared 0 bases from V and 2 bases from J, leaving 15 bases between. In DNA, the CDR3 is TGCGCCAGCAGCTTGGGAGACCCCGAGGGTCCCTACGAGCAGTACTTC. The encoded protein is CASSLGDPEGPYEQYF.

This clonotype occurred a few times. The CDR3 DNA sequence: TGTGCCAGCAGTTACGGGCAGGGGGCCGAGCAGTACTTC. This codes for CASSYGQGAEQYF. V and J are TRBV6-2 or TRBV6-3 and TRBJ2-7, with 8 bases aligning to TRBD1. Germline V gene sequence: CDR1 MNHEY, CDR2 SVGEGT. Unmatched junction bases numbered 3, after V lost 2 bases and J lost 6 bases. This CDR3 has 13 residues.